The clone carrying this T cell receptor (beta chain) was picked up a small number of times. Its antigen is currently unknown. CDR3 length: 15 residues. The V gene end was trimmed by 7 bases and the J gene end by 5 bases; junction bases not matched to a gene: 12. Looked up from germline, CDR1 is LNHDA and CDR2 is SQIVND (reference sequence). Construction of the TCRbeta library involved unique molecular identifiers. Each CDR3 protein is one row after TCRdb ran MiXCR on the PCR reads. The sample shows 780,000 or so distinct CDR3 sequences, 15% to 20% of them seen only once. This entry comes from a study of T-cell reconstitution after alpha-beta-depleted transplantation in children. Study conclusions and caveats: Most T-cell counts and diversity one year after the transplant came from T cells that were newly produced. Expanded graft clones, several hundred of them, were reportedly the source of alpha-beta T cells about two months after transplant.

Sequencing used PBMCs, mostly from graft donor cells, obtained 360 days after TCRalphabeta/CD19-depleted stem cell transplant. The source of this sequence is a male patient younger than 18 who had a stem cell transplant for acute lymphoblastic leukemia, so the T cells may come from the graft donor. The V call is TRBV19, the J call TRBJ2-5, with 8 bases matching TRBD1. The CDR3 is CASTRTGTGQETQYF. DNA of the CDR3: TGTGCCAGTACTCGGACAGGGACAGGTCAGGAGACCCAGTACTTC. The full variable domain, rest sourced from reference TRBV19 and TRBJ2-5, is DGGITQSPKYLFRKEGQNVTLSCEQNLNHDAMYWYRQDPGQGLRLIYYSQIVNDFQKGDIAEGYSVSREKKESFPLTVTSAQKNPTAFYLCASTRTGTGQETQYFGPGTRLLVL.